The next 29 T cell receptor beta chains were all read from a single sample in a study of vaccination and CD4 T cells after COVID-19. With the Oncomine TCR Beta short-read assay, DNA from cultured CD4+ T cells was sequenced. TCRdb recomputed calls from the PCR reads with MiXCR, one row per CDR3 protein. This repertoire shows 9,000 to 15,000 distinct CDR3 sequences, around 50% found once; its top ten account for 21%. The treatment here: approximately nine-day PBMC culture with coronavirus spike peptide pools or control peptides (ViraFEST assay). These receptors have no known antigen. Sequenced: CD4+ T cells from blood, cultured in vitro. These receptors came from a human donor who had recovered from COVID-19.

The V call is TRBV10-3, the J call TRBJ2-2; TRBD2 agrees at 11 bases. This CDR3 has 17 residues. Germline V gene sequence: CDR1 ENHRY, CDR2 SYGVKD. With V trimmed by 8 bases and J by 1 base, 9 bases remained unmatched. The CDR3 DNA is TGTGCCATCCGAGATTCTAGCGGGGGGAAGAACACCGGGGAGCTGTTTTTT. It yields the protein CAIRDSSGGKNTGELFF.

This clonotype turned up a few times. One end of the junction does not line up with germline, which may come from a read error. The chain combines TRBV2 with TRBJ1-4; D not resolved. Germline values: CDR1 SNHLY, CDR2 FYNNEI. The CDR3 has 14 residues. The CDR3 loop is CASSEGTTNEKLFF. Here the CDR3 DNA reads TGTGCCAGCAGCGAAGGTACAACTAATGAAAAACTGTTTTTT.

In this sample, this clonotype turned up a few times. The chain uses TRBV6-1 and TRBJ1-5; D is unclear. The CDR3 has 13 residues. CDR1 and CDR2 (germline): MNHNS, SASEGT. The V and J ends lost 4 bases and 11 bases respectively, with 15 bases between them. The CDR3 nucleotides read TGTGCCAGCAGTGGTCCGGAGGGTATAGCCCAGCATTTT. Its translation is CASSGPEGIAQHF.

The rearrangement links TRBV10-2 to TRBJ2-1; D is uncertain. Germline loops: CDR1 WSHSY, CDR2 SAAADI. V lost 9 bases, J lost 2 bases, and 17 bases lay in between. The CDR3 is 15 residues long. As DNA, the CDR3 is TGCGCCAGTCGAGGCGAGTCCTCGGCCTACAATGAGCAGTTCTTC. It specifies CASRGESSAYNEQFF.

The chain is built from TRBV2 and TRBJ2-2; 8 nucleotides align to TRBD1. The V gene end was trimmed by 1 base and the J gene end by 3 bases; junction bases not matched to a gene: 4. The CDR3 runs to 16 residues. Germline CDR1 reads SNHLY; CDR2 reads FYNNEI. The CDR3 is CASSEGTGPYTGELFF. The CDR3 coding sequence is TGTGCCAGCAGTGAAGGGACAGGGCCGTACACCGGGGAGCTGTTTTTT.

The count of this clonotype is one. This chain links TRBV24-1 with TRBJ2-1, with TRBD2 identical over 11 bases. With 6 bases clipped from V and 5 bases from J, the junction kept 8 bases outside the gene matches. This CDR3 has 16 amino acids. Germline V lookup: CDR1 KGHDR, CDR2 SFDVKD. The CDR3 bases are TGTGCCACCAGTTACTTAGGTAGCGGGAGGGACAATGAGCAGTTCTTC. It specifies CATSYLGSGRDNEQFF.

V usage is TRBV6-1 and J usage is TRBJ2-2; D is perhaps TRBD1 or TRBD2 (5 bases each). Per germline, CDR1 MNHNS and CDR2 SASEGT. Between the trimmed V and J ends, which lost 6 bases and 1 base, there was a span of 15 bases. The CDR3 runs 16 residues. CDR3 bases: TGTGCCAGCAGCTCCAGTCCGAGGGGGAACACCGGGGAGCTGTTTTTT. It encodes CASSSSPRGNTGELFF.

This clonotype has only a few counts. The chain is built from TRBV11-1 and TRBJ1-1; D is unclear. The CDR3 loop spans 13 amino acids. Deletions cut 1 base from V and 3 bases from J, with 6 bases between. Germline V lookup: CDR1 SGHAT, CDR2 FQDESV (reference sequence). The CDR3 DNA follows: TGTGCCAGCAGCTTAGAACAGTACACTGAAGCTTTCTTT. This codes for CASSLEQYTEAFF.

The J gene is TRBJ1-6, the V gene TRBV19; no reliable D call. V lost 3 bases and J lost 13, with 16 bases in between. Germline V gene lookup returns CDR1 LNHDA and CDR2 SQIVND (reference sequence). The CDR3 spans 14 residues. This CDR3 is CASSIARSDGPLHF. CDR3 nucleotides: TGTGCCAGTAGTATCGCCAGGAGTGATGGGCCCCTCCACTTT. The variable domain in full, with the rest retrieved from reference TRBV19 and TRBJ1-6, is DGGITQSPKYLFRKEGQNVTLSCEQNLNHDAMYWYRQDPGQGLRLIYYSQIVNDFQKGDIAEGYSVSREKKESFPLTVTSAQKNPTAFYLCASSIARSDGPLHFGNGTRLTVT.

The chain carries TRBV10-3 and TRBJ2-3; TRBD2 matches 8 bases. CDR1 is ENHRY and CDR2 is SYGVKD in the germline V gene. CDR3 length: 15 residues. Unmatched junction bases numbered 9, after V lost 6 bases and J lost 4 bases. The CDR3 here is CAIRKRELTADTQYF. CDR3 coding DNA: TGTGCCATCAGGAAGCGGGAGTTAACGGCAGATACGCAGTATTTT.

J is TRBJ2-7 and V is TRBV19; 10 bases fit TRBD1. Germline assignment: CDR1 LNHDA and CDR2 SQIVND (reference sequence). This CDR3 comprises 13 residues. V was clipped by 5 bases and J by 4 bases; unmatched bases: 2. The CDR3 protein is CASSDRGQYEQYF. CDR3 sequence (DNA): TGTGCCAGTAGTGACAGGGGGCAGTACGAGCAGTACTTC. The whole variable domain, filled in from reference TRBV19 and TRBJ2-7, reads DGGITQSPKYLFRKEGQNVTLSCEQNLNHDAMYWYRQDPGQGLRLIYYSQIVNDFQKGDIAEGYSVSREKKESFPLTVTSAQKNPTAFYLCASSDRGQYEQYFGPGTRLTVT.

The rearrangement joins TRBV29-1 to TRBJ2-3; maybe TRBD1 (5 bases). The CDR3 totals 12 residues. Trimming stripped 7 bases from V and 5 bases from J, with 13 bases between. Germline V lookup: CDR1 SQVTM, CDR2 ANQGSEA. CDR3 protein: CSDSNQGDTQYF. In DNA, the CDR3 is TGCAGCGATTCCAACCAGGGAGATACGCAGTATTTT.

V usage is TRBV6-1 and J usage is TRBJ1-2; the D is unclear. With 1 base removed from V and 4 bases from J, the gap between germline ends came to 13 bases. CDR1 and CDR2 from the germline V gene are MNHNS and SASEGT. The CDR3 has 15 amino acids. The CDR3 region has the DNA TGTGCCAGCAGTGAAGGGGCAGTAAGGGTCTATGGCTACACCTTC. Protein sequence: CASSEGAVRVYGYTF.

As regards this clonotype: This is likely a read error, given that the CDR3 carries no conserved phenylalanine or tryptophan at its end. J is TRBJ1-6 and V is TRBV19, with D unclear. In germline, CDR1 is LNHDA, CDR2 SQIVND (reference sequence). V dropped 2 bases and J dropped 7 bases, with 12 bases sitting between them. The CDR3 spans 15 residues. DNA for the CDR3: TGTGCCAGTAGTATATCGGCAGAGTTCAATTCACCCCTCCACTTG. Protein sequence: CASSISAEFNSPLHL.

This clonotype was picked up one time. V is TRBV20-1 and J is TRBJ1-1, with D maybe TRBD1 (5 bases). V shed 6 bases and J shed 1 base, with 18 bases lying between them. This CDR3 contains 15 residues. Germline loops: CDR1 DFQATT, CDR2 SNEGSKA (reference sequence). The CDR3 spells CSATGSMTANTEAFF. The CDR3 bases are TGCAGTGCAACCGGGTCCATGACAGCGAACACTGAAGCTTTCTTT.

This sequence joins TRBV20-1 and TRBJ2-3, with 7 bases lining up with TRBD2. J gave up 4 bases and V 3 bases, and 10 bases lay outside the gene matches. CDR1 and CDR2 (germline): DFQATT, SNEGSKA (reference sequence). This CDR3 has 15 amino acids. The CDR3 DNA follows: TGCAGTGCTAGCCGTGGGAGGGTTAGGTCAGATACGCAGTATTTT. Protein product: CSASRGRVRSDTQYF.

The V and J genes are TRBV2 and TRBJ1-2, with 8 bases aligning to TRBD1. Germline V CDR1 and CDR2: SNHLY, FYNNEI. CDR3 length equals 14 residues. V dropped 6 bases and J dropped 7; count of bases not matched to a gene: 10. The CDR3 sequence is CASRTTGDGGGYTF. The CDR3, as DNA: TGTGCCAGCAGGACGACAGGGGACGGCGGTGGCTACACCTTC.

This chain links TRBV6-1 with TRBJ2-2, with 7 bases identical to TRBD1. V lost 6 bases and J lost 0; bases outside the gene matches: 7. This CDR3 is 16 amino acids long. Looked up from germline, CDR1 is MNHNS and CDR2 is SASEGT. DNA for the CDR3: TGTGCCAGCAGGGTCGCCGGGACAGCGAACACCGGGGAGCTGTTTTTT. Translation: CASRVAGTANTGELFF.

The chain joins TRBV20-1 to TRBJ1-6; D unclear. This CDR3 contains 14 residues. Trimming left V 5 bases short and J 7 bases short, with 15 bases between. The germline gives CDR1 DFQATT, CDR2 SNEGSKA (reference sequence). DNA for the CDR3: TGCAGTGCTTGTCCCGGGCACGGAAATTCACCCCTCCACTTT. Amino acids: CSACPGHGNSPLHF.

This clonotype was seen a single time. The gene calls are TRBV19 and TRBJ2-7, with D tentatively TRBD1 (6 bases). Germline V CDR1 and CDR2: LNHDA, SQIVND (reference sequence). V was cut by 7 bases and J by 7 bases, with 20 bases left in between. The length of the CDR3 is 14 residues. The CDR3 is CASTSGQSPWEQYF. In nucleotides, the CDR3 is TGTGCCAGTACCTCAGGACAGTCCCCCTGGGAGCAGTACTTC.

The V call is TRBV6-1, the J call TRBJ2-5; TRBD1 aligns across 7 bases. The V gene end was trimmed by 6 bases and the J gene end by 2 bases; junction bases not matched to a gene: 3. CDR1 is MNHNS, CDR2 SASEGT, per germline. The CDR3 covers 13 residues. CDR3: CASSWDRQETQYF. CDR3 bases: TGTGCCAGCAGCTGGGACAGACAAGAGACCCAGTACTTC.

This clonotype was seen more than once but under ten times. The rearrangement joins TRBV2 to TRBJ1-1; D call uncertain. The CDR3 sequence is 16 residues long. V lost 2 bases to trimming and J lost 1 base, with 14 bases between them. Germline V gives CDR1 SNHLY, CDR2 FYNNEI. The CDR3 region is CASSELRGGKNTEAFF. CDR3 coding DNA: TGTGCCAGCAGTGAACTCCGGGGAGGAAAGAACACTGAAGCTTTCTTT. The entire variable domain, with the rest obtained from reference TRBV2 and TRBJ1-1, is as follows: EPEVTQTPSHQVTQMGQEVILRCVPISNHLYFYWYRQILGQKVEFLVSFYNNEISEKSEIFDDQFSVERPDGSNFTLKIRSTKLEDSAMYFCASSELRGGKNTEAFFGQGTRLTVV.

This chain links TRBV5-1 with TRBJ2-7, with 8 positions matching TRBD1. Germline CDR1 is SGHRS and CDR2 is YFSETQ. V lost 4 bases, J lost 1 base, and 7 bases stayed unmatched. The CDR3 extends over 15 amino acids. The CDR3 protein is CASSGGRTGSYEQYF. DNA for the CDR3: TGCGCCAGCAGCGGGGGCCGGACAGGGTCCTACGAGCAGTACTTC.

This clonotype turned up a few times. The chain has TRBV23-1 and TRBJ1-5; the match to TRBD1 covers 8 bases. TRBV23-1 qualifies as an ORF whose function is uncertain. Unmatched junction bases numbered 7, after V lost 2 bases and J lost 7 bases. The CDR3 runs to 15 residues. CDR3 protein: CASSQPGGANQPQHF. The CDR3 DNA follows: TGCGCCAGCAGTCAACCAGGGGGCGCGAACCAGCCCCAGCATTTT.

The chain is built from TRBV5-4 and TRBJ1-5; D remains ambiguous. Germline V lookup: CDR1 SGHNT, CDR2 YYREEE (reference sequence). The CDR3 spans 13 residues. V was pared by 0 bases and J by 0 bases, with 1 base between. CDR3 sequence reads: CASSLDSNQPQHF. CDR3 coding DNA: TGTGCCAGCAGCTTGGATAGCAATCAGCCCCAGCATTTT. The full variable domain, completed using reference TRBV5-4 and TRBJ1-5, is ETGVTQSPTHLIKTRGQQVTLRCSSQSGHNTVSWYQQALGQGPQFIFQYYREEENGRGNFPPRFSGLQFPNYSSELNVNALELDDSALYLCASSLDSNQPQHFGDGTRLSIL.

The V call is TRBV19, the J call TRBJ2-5, with D possibly being TRBD1 (5 bases). This CDR3 is built from 13 residues. Germline V gene lookup returns CDR1 LNHDA and CDR2 SQIVND (reference sequence). The V end was cut by 5 bases, the J end by 2 bases, with 9 bases between. The DNA of the CDR3 is TGTGCCAGTAGTCGCGACAGTCAAGAGACCCAGTACTTC. Its protein is CASSRDSQETQYF.

In its sample, this clonotype was seen a few times. This rearrangement joins TRBV11-2 to TRBJ2-5, with a possible D match to TRBD1 (5 bases). V lost 0 bases to trimming and J lost 7 bases, with 6 bases between them. Germline CDR1 reads SGHAT; CDR2 reads FQNNGV. The CDR3 has 12 amino acids. Here the CDR3 DNA reads TGTGCCAGCAGCTTAGAAGGGGTGACCCAGTACTTC. Its protein is CASSLEGVTQYF. Based on the CDR3 plus reference TRBV11-2 and TRBJ2-5, the full variable domain is EAGVAQSPRYKIIEKRQSVAFWCNPISGHATLYWYQQILGQGPKLLIQFQNNGVVDDSQLPKDRFSAERLKGVDSTLKIQPAKLEDSAVYLCASSLEGVTQYFGPGTRLLVL.

This chain uses TRBV28 with TRBJ2-6; D is uncertain. This CDR3 contains 15 residues. Germline V CDR1 and CDR2: MDHEN, SYDVKM. Trimming removed 4 bases from V and 1 base from J, with 8 bases in between. The CDR3 bases are TGTGCCAGCAGTTCCTCACGGTCTGGGGCCAACGTCCTGACTTTC. Amino acids: CASSSSRSGANVLTF.

J is TRBJ2-1 and V is TRBV7-9; 7 bases are shared with TRBD1. CDR1 and CDR2 (germline): SEHNR, FQNEAQ (reference sequence). V gave up 3 bases and J gave up 0 bases; unmatched junction bases: 2. The CDR3 covers 15 residues. CDR3 sequence (DNA): TGTGCCAGCAGCTTTCGGGACAGCTCCTACAATGAGCAGTTCTTC. It translates to CASSFRDSSYNEQFF.